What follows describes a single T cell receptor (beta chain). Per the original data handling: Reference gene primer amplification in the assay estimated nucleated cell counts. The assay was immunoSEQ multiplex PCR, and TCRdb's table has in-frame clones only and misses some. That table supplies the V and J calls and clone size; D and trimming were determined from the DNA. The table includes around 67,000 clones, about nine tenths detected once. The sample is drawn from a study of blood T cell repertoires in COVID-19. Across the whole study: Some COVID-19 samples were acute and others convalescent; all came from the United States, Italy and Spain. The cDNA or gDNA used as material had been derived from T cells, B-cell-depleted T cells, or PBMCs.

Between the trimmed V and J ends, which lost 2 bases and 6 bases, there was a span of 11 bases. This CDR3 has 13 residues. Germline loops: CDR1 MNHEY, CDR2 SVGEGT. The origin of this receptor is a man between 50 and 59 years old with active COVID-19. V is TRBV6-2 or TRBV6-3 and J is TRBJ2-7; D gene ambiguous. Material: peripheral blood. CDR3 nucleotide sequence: TGTGCCAGCAGTTACGGGTTTCGCGGCGAGCAGTACTTC. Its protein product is CASSYGFRGEQYF.